The subject of this entry is one T cell receptor (beta chain). No antigen is known for it. This sample was taken from a study of T cells in Graves' hyperthyroidism and ophthalmopathy. Study-level results: The model's output predicted ophthalmopathy at a median of about 6.5 months prior to onset.

Amplification yielded TCR beta CDR3 regions, with RNA transcripts as the source. The HTBI set primed first-round TCR CDR3 RT-PCR. TCRdb independently ran MiXCR on the multiplex PCR reads; one entry per CDR3 protein. The sample records around 570,000 distinct CDR3 sequences, roughly 21% being singletons. Germline-derived CDR1 and CDR2 are LGHNA and YSLEER. The CDR3 length is 15 residues. With 0 bases removed from V and 0 bases from J, the gap between germline ends came to 6 bases. Ophthalmopathy patients had Clinical Activity Score at least 3, NOSPECS grade at least 4, duration under 3 months. It was uncontrolled infection, other autoimmune disease, pregnancy or lactation that excluded patients. Fresh peripheral blood, under 13 ml, yielded the PBMCs.

Sequences were obtained from blood. This sequence joins TRBV4-3 and TRBJ2-1; D unclear. The TCR sequence derives from a man aged 35 to 55 with Graves' ophthalmopathy. The CDR3 region is CASSQEWSSYNEQFF. The DNA for the CDR3 is TGCGCCAGCAGCCAAGAGTGGTCCTCCTACAATGAGCAGTTCTTC.